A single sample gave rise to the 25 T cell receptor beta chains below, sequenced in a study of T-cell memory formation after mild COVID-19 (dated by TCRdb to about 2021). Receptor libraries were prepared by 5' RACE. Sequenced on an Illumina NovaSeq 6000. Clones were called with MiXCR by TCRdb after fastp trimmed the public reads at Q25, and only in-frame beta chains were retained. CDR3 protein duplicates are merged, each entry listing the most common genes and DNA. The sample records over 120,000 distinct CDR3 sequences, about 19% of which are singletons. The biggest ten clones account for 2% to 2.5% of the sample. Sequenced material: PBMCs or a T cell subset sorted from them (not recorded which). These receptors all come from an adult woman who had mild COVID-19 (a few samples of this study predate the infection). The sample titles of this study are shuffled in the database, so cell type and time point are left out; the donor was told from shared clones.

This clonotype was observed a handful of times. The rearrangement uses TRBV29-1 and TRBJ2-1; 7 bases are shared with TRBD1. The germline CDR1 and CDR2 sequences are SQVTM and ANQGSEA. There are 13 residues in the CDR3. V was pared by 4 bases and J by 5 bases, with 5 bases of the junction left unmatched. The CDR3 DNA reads TGCAGCGTTGTCCTCACAGGGGACAATGAGCAGTTCTTC. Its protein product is CSVVLTGDNEQFF.

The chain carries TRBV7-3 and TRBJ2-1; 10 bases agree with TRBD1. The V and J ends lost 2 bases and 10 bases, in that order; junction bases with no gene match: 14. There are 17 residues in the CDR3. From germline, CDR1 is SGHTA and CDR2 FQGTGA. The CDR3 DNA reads TGTGCCAGCAGCTTAGTGCCGACAGGGGGCGGGCAAAAGGAGCAGTTCTTC. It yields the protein CASSLVPTGGGQKEQFF. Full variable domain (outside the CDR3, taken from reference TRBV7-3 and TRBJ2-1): GAGVSQTPSNKVTEKGKYVELRCDPISGHTALYWYRQSLGQGPEFLIYFQGTGAADDSGLPNDRFFAVRPEGSVSTLKIQRTERGDSAVYLCASSLVPTGGGQKEQFFGPGTRLTVL.

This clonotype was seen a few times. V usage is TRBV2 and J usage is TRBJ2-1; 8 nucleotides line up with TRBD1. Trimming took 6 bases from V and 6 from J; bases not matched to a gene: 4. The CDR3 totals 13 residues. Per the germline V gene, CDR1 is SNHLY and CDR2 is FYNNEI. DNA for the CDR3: TGTGCCAGCAGGGAGGACAGGGTCAATGAGCAGTTCTTC. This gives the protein CASREDRVNEQFF.

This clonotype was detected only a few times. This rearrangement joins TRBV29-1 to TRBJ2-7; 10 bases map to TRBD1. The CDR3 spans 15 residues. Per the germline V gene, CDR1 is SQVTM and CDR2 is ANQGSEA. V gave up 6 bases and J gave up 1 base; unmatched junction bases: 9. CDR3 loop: CSVSSGTGVSYEQYF. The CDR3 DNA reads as TGCAGCGTGTCCTCCGGGACAGGGGTTTCCTACGAGCAGTACTTC.

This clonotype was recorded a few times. CDR3 coding DNA: TGCGCCAGCAGCCAGGGTTCAGGGTTACTCGAGCAGTACTTC. Amino acid sequence: CASSQGSGLLEQYF. This chain uses TRBV4-1 with TRBJ2-7, with TRBD1 as a possible D gene (5 bases). V lost 3 bases to trimming and J lost 6 bases, with 15 bases between them. Germline V gives CDR1 MGHRA, CDR2 YSYEKL. CDR3 length: 14 residues.

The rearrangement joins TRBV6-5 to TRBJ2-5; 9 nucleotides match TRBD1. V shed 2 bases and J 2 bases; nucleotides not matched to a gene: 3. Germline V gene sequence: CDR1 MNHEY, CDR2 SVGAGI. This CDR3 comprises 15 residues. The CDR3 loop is CASSYGTGIQETQYF. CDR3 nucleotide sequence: TGTGCCAGCAGTTACGGGACAGGGATTCAAGAGACCCAGTACTTC.

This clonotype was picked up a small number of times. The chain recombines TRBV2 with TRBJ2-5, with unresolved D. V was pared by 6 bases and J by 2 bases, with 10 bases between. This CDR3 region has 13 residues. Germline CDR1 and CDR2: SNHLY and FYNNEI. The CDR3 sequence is CASSMWLQETQYF. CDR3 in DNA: TGTGCCAGCAGCATGTGGCTACAAGAGACCCAGTACTTC.

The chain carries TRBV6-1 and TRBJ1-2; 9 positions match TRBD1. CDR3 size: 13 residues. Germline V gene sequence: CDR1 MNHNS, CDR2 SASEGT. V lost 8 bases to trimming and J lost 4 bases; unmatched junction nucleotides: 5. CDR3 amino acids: CASRTTGGYGYTF. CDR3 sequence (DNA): TGTGCCAGCCGGACGACAGGGGGCTATGGCTACACCTTC.

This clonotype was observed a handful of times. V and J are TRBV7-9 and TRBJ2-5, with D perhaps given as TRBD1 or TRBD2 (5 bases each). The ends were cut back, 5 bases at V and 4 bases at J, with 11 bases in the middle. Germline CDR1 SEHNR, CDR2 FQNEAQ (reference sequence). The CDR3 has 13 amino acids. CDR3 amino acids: CASSLVGTETQYF. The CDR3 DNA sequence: TGTGCCAGCAGCCTAGTGGGGACAGAGACCCAGTACTTC.

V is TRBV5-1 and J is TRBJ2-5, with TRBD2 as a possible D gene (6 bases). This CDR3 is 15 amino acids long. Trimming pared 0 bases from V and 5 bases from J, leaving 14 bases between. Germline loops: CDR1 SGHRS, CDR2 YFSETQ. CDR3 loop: CASSLVVGGGETQYF. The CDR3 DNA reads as TGCGCCAGCAGCTTGGTGGTGGGAGGAGGCGAGACCCAGTACTTC.

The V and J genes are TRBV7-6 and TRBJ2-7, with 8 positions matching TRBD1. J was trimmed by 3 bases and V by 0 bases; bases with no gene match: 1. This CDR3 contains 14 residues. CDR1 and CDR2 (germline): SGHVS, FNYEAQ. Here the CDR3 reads CASSLAGTGYEQYF. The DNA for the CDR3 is TGTGCCAGCAGCTTAGCCGGGACAGGCTACGAGCAGTACTTC.

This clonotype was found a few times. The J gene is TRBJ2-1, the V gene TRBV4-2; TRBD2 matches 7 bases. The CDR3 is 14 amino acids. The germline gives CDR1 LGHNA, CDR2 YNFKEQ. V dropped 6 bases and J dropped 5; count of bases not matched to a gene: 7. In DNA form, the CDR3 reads TGTGCCAGCAGTCGAGCGGGAATCAACAATGAGCAGTTCTTC. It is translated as CASSRAGINNEQFF.

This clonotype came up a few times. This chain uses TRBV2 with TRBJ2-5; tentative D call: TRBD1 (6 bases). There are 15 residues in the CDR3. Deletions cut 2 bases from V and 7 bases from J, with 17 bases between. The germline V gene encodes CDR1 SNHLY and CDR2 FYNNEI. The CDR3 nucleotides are TGTGCCAGCAGTGAACAGACAGGTGGCTTGGGGACCCAGTACTTC. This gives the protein CASSEQTGGLGTQYF. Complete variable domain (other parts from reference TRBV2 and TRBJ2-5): EPEVTQTPSHQVTQMGQEVILRCVPISNHLYFYWYRQILGQKVEFLVSFYNNEISEKSEIFDDQFSVERPDGSNFTLKIRSTKLEDSAMYFCASSEQTGGLGTQYFGPGTRLLVL.

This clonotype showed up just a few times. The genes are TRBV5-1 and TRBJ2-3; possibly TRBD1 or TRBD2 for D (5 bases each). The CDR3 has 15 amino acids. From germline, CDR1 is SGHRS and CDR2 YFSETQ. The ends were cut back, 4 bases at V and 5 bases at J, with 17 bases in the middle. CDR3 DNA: TGCGCCAGCAGCCTAACTCACCCAGGGAGAGATACGCAGTATTTT. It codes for CASSLTHPGRDTQYF.

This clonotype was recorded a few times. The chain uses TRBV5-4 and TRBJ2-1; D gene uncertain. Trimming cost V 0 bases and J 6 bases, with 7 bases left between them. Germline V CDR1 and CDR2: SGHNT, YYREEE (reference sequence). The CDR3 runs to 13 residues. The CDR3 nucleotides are TGTGCCAGCAGCTTGGTTGCCTCCAATGAGCAGTTCTTC. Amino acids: CASSLVASNEQFF.

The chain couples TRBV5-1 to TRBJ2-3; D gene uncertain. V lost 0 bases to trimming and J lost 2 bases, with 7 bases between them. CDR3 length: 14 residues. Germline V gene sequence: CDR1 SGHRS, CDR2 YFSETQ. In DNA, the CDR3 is TGCGCCAGCAGCTTGGAGGGTCTCACAGATACGCAGTATTTT. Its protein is CASSLEGLTDTQYF.

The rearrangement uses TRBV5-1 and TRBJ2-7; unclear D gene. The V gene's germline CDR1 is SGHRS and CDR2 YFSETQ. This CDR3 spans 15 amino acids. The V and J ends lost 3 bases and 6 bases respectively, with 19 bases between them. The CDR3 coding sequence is TGCGCCAGCAGCTCAGGACCCCAGGCTCCCACCGAGCAGTACTTC. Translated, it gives CASSSGPQAPTEQYF. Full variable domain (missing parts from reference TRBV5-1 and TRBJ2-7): KAGVTQTPRYLIKTRGQQVTLSCSPISGHRSVSWYQQTPGQGLQFLFEYFSETQRNKGNFPGRFSGRQFSNSRSEMNVSTLELGDSALYLCASSSGPQAPTEQYFGPGTRLTVT.

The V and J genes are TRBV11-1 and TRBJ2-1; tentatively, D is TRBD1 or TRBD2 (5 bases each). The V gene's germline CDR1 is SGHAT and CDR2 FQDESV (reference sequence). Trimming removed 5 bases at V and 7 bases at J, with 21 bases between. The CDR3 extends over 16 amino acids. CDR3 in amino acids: CASSRSSAKGENEQFF. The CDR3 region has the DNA TGTGCCAGCAGCCGGAGCTCGGCGAAAGGGGAGAATGAGCAGTTCTTC.

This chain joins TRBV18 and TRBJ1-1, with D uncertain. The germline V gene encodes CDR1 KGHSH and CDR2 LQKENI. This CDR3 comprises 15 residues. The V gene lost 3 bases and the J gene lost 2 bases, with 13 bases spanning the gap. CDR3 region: CASSPALGRNTEAFF. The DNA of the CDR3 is TGTGCCAGCTCACCGGCTCTCGGTAGAAACACTGAAGCTTTCTTT.

CDR3 sequence: CASSLGGDAGELFF. The CDR3 DNA is TGTGCCAGCAGCTTAGGGGGGGATGCCGGGGAGCTGTTTTTT. The chain recombines TRBV11-3 with TRBJ2-2; D is perhaps TRBD2 (6 bases). The germline CDR1 and CDR2 sequences are SGHNT and YENEEA. The CDR3 spans 14 residues. V was cut by 1 base and J by 6 bases, with 9 bases left in between.

This chain's CDR3 is CASSFTGGTSYNEQFF. CDR3 DNA sequence: TGCGCCAGCAGTTTCACAGGTGGGACTAGTTACAATGAGCAGTTCTTC. The chain links TRBV5-1 to TRBJ2-1; 8 bases match TRBD2. The CDR3 has 16 residues. Germline trimming cut 5 bases from V and 4 bases from J; bases unmatched to any gene: 11. Germline CDR1 and CDR2: SGHRS and YFSETQ.

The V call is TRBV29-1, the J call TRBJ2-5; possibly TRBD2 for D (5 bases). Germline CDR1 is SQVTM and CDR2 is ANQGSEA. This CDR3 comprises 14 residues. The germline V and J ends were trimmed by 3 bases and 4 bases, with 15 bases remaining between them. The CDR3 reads CSVDSWPGRETQYF. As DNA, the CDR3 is TGCAGCGTTGATAGTTGGCCGGGGAGAGAGACCCAGTACTTC.

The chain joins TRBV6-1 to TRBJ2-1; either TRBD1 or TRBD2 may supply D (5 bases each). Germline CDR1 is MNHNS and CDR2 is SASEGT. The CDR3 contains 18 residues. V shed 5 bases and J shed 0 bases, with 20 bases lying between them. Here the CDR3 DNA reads TGTGCCAGCAGTAGAACAGCTCCCGGGGCTAGCTCCTACAATGAGCAGTTCTTC. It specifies CASSRTAPGASSYNEQFF.

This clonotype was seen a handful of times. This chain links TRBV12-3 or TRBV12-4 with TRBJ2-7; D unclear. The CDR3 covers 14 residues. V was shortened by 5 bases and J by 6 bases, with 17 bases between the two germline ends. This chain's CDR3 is CASSTVSGRGEQYF. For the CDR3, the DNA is TGTGCCAGCAGTACAGTCTCTGGTCGTGGCGAGCAGTACTTC.

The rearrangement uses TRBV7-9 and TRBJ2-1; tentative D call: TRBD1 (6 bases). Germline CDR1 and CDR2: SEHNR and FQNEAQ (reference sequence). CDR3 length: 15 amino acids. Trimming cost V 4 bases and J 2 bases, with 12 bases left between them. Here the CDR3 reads CASSSTKGAYNEQFF. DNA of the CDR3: TGTGCCAGCAGCTCAACCAAGGGGGCCTACAATGAGCAGTTCTTC.